This T cell receptor beta chain was found in a study of blood T cell repertoires in COVID-19. Across the study: Specimens from acute and convalescent COVID-19 originated in the United States, Italy and Spain.

The table came from immunoSEQ multiplex PCR; TCRdb's copy has only in-frame clones and leaves some out. The table records under 110,000 clones, less than 85% of them present only once. V was trimmed by 4 bases and J by 3 bases, leaving 9 bases between them. The CDR3 consists of 13 residues. Germline CDR1 and CDR2: KGHDR and SFDVKD. This clone has a handful of counts. Sequencing input: peripheral blood. This TCR came from a woman in her sixties with acute or convalescent COVID-19. This rearrangement joins TRBV24-1 to TRBJ2-7; no reliable D call. The CDR3 sequence is CATSDFELYEQYF. In DNA form, the CDR3 reads TGTGCCACCAGTGACTTTGAACTCTACGAGCAGTACTTC.